The rows below give T cell receptor beta chains drawn from one sample of a study of blood T cell repertoires in COVID-19. The protocol was immunoSEQ multiplex PCR, while the TCRdb copy is restricted to in-frame clones and leaves out a portion. The sample lists over 250,000 clones, 88% occurring once. The sequencing input was peripheral blood. The receptors come from a woman aged 35 to 49 who had recovered from COVID-19. Both conserved end residues are part of each CDR3. The D gene is left open where the match is weak. Rows give clone size only sometimes, using once, few, many, or a class for an expanded clone.

j_call d_call clone_size v_call cdr3_nt cdr3_aa
TRBJ2-1 TRBD2 - TRBV6-5 TGTGCCACCCATAGCGGGAGTGAGCAGTTCTTC CATHSGSEQFF
TRBJ2-5 - - TRBV2 TGTGCCAGCAGCAAGGACACCGGGGGGACCCAGTACTTC CASSKDTGGTQYF
TRBJ2-7 - - TRBV19 TGTGCCAGTAGTTCCCTGGGGGGCTACGAGCAGTACTTC CASSSLGGYEQYF
TRBJ1-5 TRBD1 - TRBV14 TGTGCCAGCAGCCTGACACAGGGGGCTGGTCAGCCCCAGCATTTT CASSLTQGAGQPQHF
TRBJ2-1 TRBD2 - TRBV18 TGTGCCAGCTCACCCCTCAGGGTGGCGGGAGCCCCCGGCTCCTACAATGAGCAGTTCTTC CASSPLRVAGAPGSYNEQFF
TRBJ2-6 - - TRBV19 TGTGCCAGTAGTATAGACACCGGGACACTCAGTGCTGGGGCCAACGTCCTGACTTTC CASSIDTGTLSAGANVLTF
TRBJ2-1 TRBD2 - TRBV3-1/TRBV3-2 TGTGCCAGCAGCCGCCCCGGGACTACAGAGCCGTTCTTC CASSRPGTTEPFF
TRBJ1-1 - few TRBV3-1/TRBV3-2 TGTGCCAGCAGCCAGTTACAGGGTTCCGAAGCTTTCTTT CASSQLQGSEAFF
TRBJ1-6 TRBD1 - TRBV25-1 TGTGCCAGCAGTGCCACCAGGGGGTCACCCCTCCACTTT CASSATRGSPLHF
TRBJ1-2 - - TRBV6-4 TGTGCCACCTGGGCCGCCTATGGCTACACCTTC CATWAAYGYTF
TRBJ2-3 TRBD1 - TRBV19 TGTGCCAGTAGAGCGACAGGGGGCGGGACAGATACGCAGTATTTT CASRATGGGTDTQYF